A selection of T cell receptor beta chains follows, all from one sample in a study of blood T cell repertoires in COVID-19. Some clones are missing from TCRdb's copy, which holds only in-frame ones; the method was immunoSEQ multiplex PCR. This table holds under 200,000 clones, approximately 90% found once. The sequenced sample was peripheral blood. Receptors originate from a man aged 18 to 35 with acute or convalescent COVID-19. CDR3s include the opening cysteine and the closing phenylalanine or tryptophan. Each record gives: D gene, J gene, clone size, V gene, CDR3 DNA, CDR3 protein. The D gene is left open where the match is weak. Clone size is not always given. Where it is, it says once, few, many or a class for expanded clones.

TRBD1	TRBJ2-7	-	TRBV5-1	TGCGCCAGCAGCTTTACAGGGGGCGCCCCTTACGAGCAGTACTTC	CASSFTGGAPYEQYF
TRBD2	TRBJ2-2	once	TRBV5-1	TGCGCCAGCAGCTCGACTAGCGGGAACACCGGGGAGCTGTTTTTT	CASSSTSGNTGELFF
-	TRBJ2-7	-	TRBV7-2	TGTGCCAGCAGCTTAAACTGGGAGCAGTACTTC	CASSLNWEQYF
-	TRBJ1-6	-	TRBV27	TGTGCCAGCAGTTTATCAGGGCCTCGGGGTGGCGGGGTTATTTCACCCCTCCACTTT	CASSLSGPRGGGVISPLHF
TRBD1	TRBJ1-1	-	TRBV10-2	TGCGCCACTACGCCCGGACAGGGCACTGAAGCTTTCTTT	CATTPGQGTEAFF
-	TRBJ1-4	-	TRBV5-1	TGCGCCAGCAGCCCCCAGGGAGGGGGAAGAGAAAAACTGTTTTTT	CASSPQGGGREKLFF
-	TRBJ2-5	-	TRBV5-1	TGCGCCAGCAGGGACTCTCCTTCAATAGAGACCCAGTACTTC	CASRDSPSIETQYF
-	TRBJ1-5	-	TRBV30	TGTGCCTGGAGTGTACCAGGGGTTCAGCCCCAGCATTTT	CAWSVPGVQPQHF
TRBD1	TRBJ2-1	-	TRBV19	TGTGCCAGTAGTTCGTGGGACAGGGGGCTTAATGAGCAGTTCTTC	CASSSWDRGLNEQFF
-	TRBJ1-6	-	TRBV12-3/TRBV12-4	TGTGCCAGCAGTTCGCAGGGATCACCCCTCCACTTT	CASSSQGSPLHF
-	TRBJ1-1	-	TRBV6-6	TGTGCCAGCAACCGAGGGGGGGTCAGCACTGAAGCTTTCTTT	CASNRGGVSTEAFF
TRBD1	TRBJ1-1	-	TRBV27	TGTGCCAGCAGCTTACAGGGGGCGAACACTGAAGCTTTCTTT	CASSLQGANTEAFF
-	TRBJ1-1	once	TRBV10-3	TGTGCCATCAGCCTTATGGGCCCGAACACTGAAGCTTTCTTT	CAISLMGPNTEAFF
-	TRBJ2-1	-	TRBV21-1	TGTGCCAGCAGCAAAGGGCTCGGTAGCGCGACCTACAATGAGCAGTTCTTC	CASSKGLGSATYNEQFF
-	TRBJ1-3	-	TRBV6-5	TGTGCCAGCCGAGGGTGGGGAAACACCATATATTTT	CASRGWGNTIYF
-	TRBJ2-2	-	TRBV29-1	TGCAGCGTTCGACTAGGCTACACCGGGGAGCTGTTTTTT	CSVRLGYTGELFF
TRBD2	TRBJ2-3	-	TRBV5-4	TGTGCCAGCAGCCCCTCCCGTGGACTAGCGGTTGATACGCAGTATTTT	CASSPSRGLAVDTQYF
TRBD1	TRBJ1-2	-	TRBV6-6	TGTGCCAGTAGCCCGACAGGGAACTATGGCTACACCTTC	CASSPTGNYGYTF
-	TRBJ1-2	-	TRBV28	TGTGCCAGCAGTTTATGGCCCGGGTATGACTATGGCTACACCTTC	CASSLWPGYDYGYTF
TRBD1	TRBJ1-4	-	TRBV18	TGTGCCAGCTCACCGGGACAGGGCGAAAAACTGTTTTTT	CASSPGQGEKLFF
-	TRBJ1-2	once	TRBV3-1/TRBV3-2	TGTGCCAGCAGCCAATCTCATCAGGGAAGAGATGGCTACACCTTC	CASSQSHQGRDGYTF
-	TRBJ1-1	-	TRBV7-6	TGTGCCAGCAGCTTAGGAGAGAACACTGAAGCTTTCTTT	CASSLGENTEAFF
TRBD1	TRBJ1-2	once	TRBV19	TGTGCCAGTAGTATAGTGGGACAGGGTCCGAGCTATGGCTACACCTTC	CASSIVGQGPSYGYTF
TRBD1	TRBJ1-2	-	TRBV5-1	TGCGCCAGCAGCAGAGAAGGAAACAGGGGCTTGGGTGGCTACACCTTC	CASSREGNRGLGGYTF
-	TRBJ1-1	-	TRBV15	TGTGCCACCAGCAGAGCCAATTTGGACCTCCGGGGAACTGAAGCTTTCTTT	CATSRANLDLRGTEAFF
TRBD1	TRBJ1-2	-	TRBV14	TGTGCCAGCAGCCGCACCCCTAGCGGGACAGAGTATGGCTACACCTTC	CASSRTPSGTEYGYTF
-	TRBJ2-2	-	TRBV12-3/TRBV12-4	TGTGCCAGCAGCCGCGGCGCCGGGGAGCTGTTTTTT	CASSRGAGELFF
-	TRBJ2-5	-	TRBV1	TGCACCAGCAGCCAAGGGCAGGGACAAGAGACCCAGTACTTC	CTSSQGQGQETQYF
-	TRBJ2-7	-	TRBV21-1	TGTGCCAGCATGATCAGGGATTACGAGCAGTACTTC	CASMIRDYEQYF
TRBD1	TRBJ2-7	-	TRBV7-9	TGTGCCAGCAGCTACAGGGGCTACTACGAGCAGTACTTC	CASSYRGYYEQYF
TRBD2	TRBJ2-1	-	TRBV27	TGTGCCAGCAGTTTATTAGCGGGAGCGGGGGGGAATGAGCAGTTCTTC	CASSLLAGAGGNEQFF
-	TRBJ1-1	-	TRBV29-1	TGCAGCGTTGAGACAGATTATAACACTGAAGCTTTCTTT	CSVETDYNTEAFF
-	TRBJ2-2	-	TRBV7-7	TGTGCCAGCAGACTGGACTTGACCGGGGAGCTGTTTTTT	CASRLDLTGELFF
-	TRBJ2-7	-	TRBV5-6	TGTGCCAGCAGCTTGGCGGCAGGGGTATCCTACGAGCAGTACTTC	CASSLAAGVSYEQYF
-	TRBJ1-4	-	TRBV29-1	TGCAGCGTCGGGAGTTTCGGTGAAAAACTGTTTTTT	CSVGSFGEKLFF
-	TRBJ2-5	-	TRBV5-1	TGCGCCAGCAGCGGCAGGGCACAAGAGACCCAGTACTTC	CASSGRAQETQYF